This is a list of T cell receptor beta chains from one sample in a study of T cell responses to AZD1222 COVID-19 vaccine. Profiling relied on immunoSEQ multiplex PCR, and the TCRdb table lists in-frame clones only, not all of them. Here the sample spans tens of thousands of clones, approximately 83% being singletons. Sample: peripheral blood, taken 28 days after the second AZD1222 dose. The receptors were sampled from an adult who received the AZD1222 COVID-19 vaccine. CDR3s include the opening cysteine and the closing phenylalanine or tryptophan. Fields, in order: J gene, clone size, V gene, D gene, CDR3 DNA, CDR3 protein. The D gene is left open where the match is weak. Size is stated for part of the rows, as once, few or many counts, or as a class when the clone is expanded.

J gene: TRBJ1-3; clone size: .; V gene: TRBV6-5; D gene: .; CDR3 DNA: TGTGCCAGCTCGAGGGACCTCTCTGGAAACACCATATATTTT; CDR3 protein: CASSRDLSGNTIYF
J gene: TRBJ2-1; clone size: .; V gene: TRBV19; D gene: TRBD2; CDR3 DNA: TGTGCCAGTAGTCGTTCCAGCGGGGGAATCTACAATGAGCAGTTCTTC; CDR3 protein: CASSRSSGGIYNEQFF
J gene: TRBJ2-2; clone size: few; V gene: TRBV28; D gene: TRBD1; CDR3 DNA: TGTGCCAGCAGTTCCCCGACCGGACAGGGGACCGGGGAGCTGTTTTTT; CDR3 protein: CASSSPTGQGTGELFF
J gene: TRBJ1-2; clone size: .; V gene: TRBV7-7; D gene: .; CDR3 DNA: TGTGCCAGCAGCTTAGGCCCTGACGGATCTAATGGCTACACCTTC; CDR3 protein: CASSLGPDGSNGYTF
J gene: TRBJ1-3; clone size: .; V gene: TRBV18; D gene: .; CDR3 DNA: TGTGCCAGCTCACCATTGCGTGGCGCAGGCTCTGGAAACACCATATATTTT; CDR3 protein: CASSPLRGAGSGNTIYF
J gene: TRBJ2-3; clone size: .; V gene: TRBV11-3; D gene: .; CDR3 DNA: TGTGCCAGCAGCTTAGATAAGGGGCCCGATACGCAGTATTTT; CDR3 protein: CASSLDKGPDTQYF
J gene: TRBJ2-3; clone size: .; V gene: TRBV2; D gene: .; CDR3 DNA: TGTGCCAGCAGTGTTAGTAAATTTACGCAGTATTTT; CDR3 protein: CASSVSKFTQYF
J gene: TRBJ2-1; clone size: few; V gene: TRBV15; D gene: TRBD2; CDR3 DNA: TGTGCCACCAGCAGAGGGCTAGCGGGCAATGAGCAGTTCTTC; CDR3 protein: CATSRGLAGNEQFF
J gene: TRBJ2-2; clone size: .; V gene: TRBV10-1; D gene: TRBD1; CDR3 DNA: TGCGCCAGCAGTCCGGACAGGCTCCCTACCGGGGAGCTGTTTTTT; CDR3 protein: CASSPDRLPTGELFF
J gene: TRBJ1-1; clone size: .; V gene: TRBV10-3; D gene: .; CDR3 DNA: TGTGCCATCAGTGAGTCGGTGAACACTGAAGCTTTCTTT; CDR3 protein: CAISESVNTEAFF
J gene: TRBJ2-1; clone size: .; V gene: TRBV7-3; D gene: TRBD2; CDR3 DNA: TGTGCCAGCAGCTTAGGGCTAGCGGGAGTGGGTGAGCAGTTCTTC; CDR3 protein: CASSLGLAGVGEQFF
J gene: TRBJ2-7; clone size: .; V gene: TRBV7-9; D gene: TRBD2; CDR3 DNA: TGTGCCAGCAGCCCCGGACTAGGCGAGCAGTACTTC; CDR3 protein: CASSPGLGEQYF
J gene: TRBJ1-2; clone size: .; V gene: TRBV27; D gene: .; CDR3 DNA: TGTGCCAGCAGCCTAACAGGGTTCCCCAACTTCTATGGCTACACCTTC; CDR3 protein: CASSLTGFPNFYGYTF
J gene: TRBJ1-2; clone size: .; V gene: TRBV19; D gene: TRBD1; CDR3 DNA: TGTGCCAGTAGTCCGCAACAGGGGGCGAACTATGGCTACACCTTC; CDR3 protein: CASSPQQGANYGYTF
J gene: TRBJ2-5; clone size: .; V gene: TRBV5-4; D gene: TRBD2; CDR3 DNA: TGTGCCAGCAGCCGCGGGACTAGCGGGGGATGGGAGACCCAGTACTTC; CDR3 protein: CASSRGTSGGWETQYF
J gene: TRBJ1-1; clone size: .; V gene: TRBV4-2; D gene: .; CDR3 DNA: TGTGCCAGCAGCCAAGAGGGAATGGCCGACACTGAAGCTTTCTTT; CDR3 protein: CASSQEGMADTEAFF
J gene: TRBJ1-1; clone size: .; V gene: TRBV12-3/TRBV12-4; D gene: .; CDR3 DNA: TGTGCCAGCAGCCCCACCCCGAACACTGAAGCTTTCTTT; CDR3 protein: CASSPTPNTEAFF